One sample yielded the 22 T cell receptor beta chains listed below, sequenced in a study of OX40 agonist ivuxolimab in advanced cancers. This table comes from immunoSEQ multiplex PCR, and its TCRdb copy is limited to in-frame clones, with some not included. The repertoire holds 20,000 to 30,000 clones, with over 70% as singletons. Sequenced here: CD4+ or CD8+ T cells sorted from blood, sampled in a trial of the OX40 agonist ivuxolimab. The source of these receptors is an adult with an advanced solid tumor such as melanoma, head and neck, liver or kidney cancer.

This chain connects TRBV6-1 to TRBJ1-5; D remains ambiguous. CDR3 length: 11 residues. CDR1 and CDR2 from the germline V gene are MNHNS and SASEGT. With 5 bases removed from V and 15 bases from J, the gap between germline ends came to 14 bases. This chain's CDR3 is CASSQEAYVHF. CDR3 nucleotide sequence: TGTGCCAGCAGTCAAGAAGCGTATGTGCATTTT.

Only a few counts were recorded for this clone. V and J are TRBV4-2 and TRBJ2-5, with D uncertain. The length of the CDR3 is 13 residues. Trimming took off 2 bases at V and 1 base at J, with 5 bases between the two ends. Germline V CDR1 and CDR2: LGHNA, YNFKEQ. The CDR3 DNA reads TGTGCCAGCAGCCAACTGATCCAAGAGACCCAGTACTTC. Residues: CASSQLIQETQYF.

The chain is built from TRBV19 and TRBJ1-1; 8 positions match TRBD1. This CDR3 is built from 14 residues. Trimming at V came to 4 bases and at J to 3 bases, leaving 4 bases not matched to a gene. The germline CDR1 and CDR2 sequences are LNHDA and SQIVND (reference sequence). The chain's CDR3 is CASSTEQGDTEAFF. As DNA, the CDR3 is TGTGCCAGTAGTACTGAACAGGGGGACACTGAAGCTTTCTTT.

This chain uses TRBV27 with TRBJ2-2, with 7 bases that match TRBD1. Germline V CDR1 and CDR2: MNHEY, SMNVEV (reference sequence). The junction had 7 bases not matched to a gene; V was cut back by 5 bases and J by 1 base. This CDR3 has 16 residues. CDR3 sequence (DNA): TGTGCCAGCAGTCCATCTTGGACAGGGAACACCGGGGAGCTGTTTTTT. It specifies CASSPSWTGNTGELFF.

The rearrangement joins TRBV28 to TRBJ1-1; D remains unclear. CDR1 is MDHEN, CDR2 SYDVKM, per germline. The CDR3 totals 12 residues. Trimming removed 7 bases at V and 9 bases at J, with 15 bases between. CDR3 nucleotides: TGTGCCAGCATTTCAAGCCAGACCAAAGCTTTCTTT. Translated: CASISSQTKAFF.

This chain links TRBV30 with TRBJ2-1; possibly TRBD2 for D (5 bases). The CDR3 is 16 residues long. The germline V and J ends were trimmed by 3 bases and 5 bases, with 20 bases remaining between them. In germline, CDR1 is GTSNPN, CDR2 SVGIG (reference sequence). CDR3 sequence: CAWSVGVVGSDNEQFF. Written as DNA, the CDR3 is TGTGCCTGGAGCGTGGGAGTAGTCGGGTCGGACAATGAGCAGTTCTTC.

The V call is TRBV7-9, the J call TRBJ2-3, with D unresolved. Germline CDR1 reads SEHNR; CDR2 reads FQNEAQ (reference sequence). The CDR3 has 14 amino acids. The germline V and J ends were trimmed by 7 bases and 3 bases, with 14 bases remaining between them. Here the CDR3 reads CASNTPERTDTQYF. CDR3 nucleotides: TGTGCCAGCAACACGCCAGAAAGGACAGATACGCAGTATTTT.

The rearrangement links TRBV27 to TRBJ1-5, with 9 bases aligning to TRBD1. Unmatched junction bases numbered 12, after V lost 6 bases and J lost 9 bases. The CDR3 is made up of 15 amino acids. Per the germline V gene, CDR1 is MNHEY and CDR2 is SMNVEV (reference sequence). The CDR3 protein is CASSTTGTGIWPQHF. In DNA form, the CDR3 reads TGTGCCAGCAGCACGACCGGGACAGGGATTTGGCCCCAGCATTTT.

J is TRBJ2-7 and V is TRBV18; no clear D gene. Per germline, CDR1 KGHSH and CDR2 LQKENI. The CDR3 is made up of 12 amino acids. Trimming took off 4 bases at V and 4 bases at J, with 8 bases between the two ends. CDR3 region: CASSLRSYEQYF. The CDR3, as DNA: TGTGCCAGCTCACTCAGGTCATACGAGCAGTACTTC.

The gene calls are TRBV10-2 and TRBJ1-1; D not resolved. CDR1 and CDR2 from the germline V gene are WSHSY and SAAADI. This CDR3 region has 14 residues. V lost 3 bases, J lost 1 base, and 9 bases lay in between. The CDR3 DNA reads as TGCGCCAGCAGTGATGTACAAACGAACACTGAAGCTTTCTTT. Its protein is CASSDVQTNTEAFF.

The CDR3 DNA is TGTGCCAGCAGTGACGTGCCCATCTCAGGGACAGCATACACCGGGGAGCTGTTTTTT. It translates to CASSDVPISGTAYTGELFF. The chain uses TRBV6-1 and TRBJ2-2; TRBD1 agrees at 7 bases. J was trimmed by 3 bases and V by 3 bases; bases with no gene match: 16. Germline loops: CDR1 MNHNS, CDR2 SASEGT. This CDR3 region has 19 residues.

The V and J genes are TRBV4-1 and TRBJ1-3; TRBD1 might be the D (6 bases). The CDR3 has 16 amino acids. Germline V lookup: CDR1 MGHRA, CDR2 YSYEKL. V gave up 0 bases and J gave up 2 bases, with 11 bases separating them. The CDR3 region is CASSQEVGAAGNTIYF. For the CDR3, the DNA is TGCGCCAGCAGCCAAGAAGTGGGGGCGGCTGGAAACACCATATATTTT.

This chain's CDR3 is CASSLSGGAFNEQFF. The CDR3 DNA sequence: TGCGCCAGCAGCCTTAGCGGGGGGGCCTTCAATGAGCAGTTCTTC. The chain carries TRBV4-1 and TRBJ2-1; 11 positions agree with TRBD2. The CDR3 is 15 residues long. Per germline, CDR1 MGHRA and CDR2 YSYEKL. Trimming cost V 4 bases and J 6 bases; bases outside gene matches: 5.

The chain has TRBV23-1 and TRBJ1-2; TRBD1 might be the D (6 bases). TRBV23-1 is given ORF status, its function remaining uncertain. Trimming pared 3 bases from V and 4 bases from J, leaving 12 bases between. This CDR3 has 14 residues. The CDR3 sequence is CASSHGGEFYGYTF. In DNA, the CDR3 is TGCGCCAGCAGTCACGGGGGCGAATTCTATGGCTACACCTTC.

The chain carries TRBV5-1 and TRBJ2-1; D might be TRBD1 (5 bases). CDR1 is SGHRS, CDR2 YFSETQ, per germline. The CDR3 loop spans 15 amino acids. Trimming removed 0 bases at V and 4 bases at J, with 11 bases between. DNA of the CDR3: TGCGCCAGCAGCTTGGGACAGCCGCAATACAATGAGCAGTTCTTC. Its translation: CASSLGQPQYNEQFF.

The rearrangement joins TRBV7-7 to TRBJ2-3; weak D call: TRBD1 (5 bases). The V end lost 5 bases, the J end lost 1 base, and 13 bases lay between the germline ends. There are 15 residues in the CDR3. Germline CDR1 SSHAT, CDR2 FNYEAQ (reference sequence). The CDR3, as DNA: TGTGCCAGCAGCCCAACCCCGACAGGCACAGATACGCAGTATTTT. This encodes CASSPTPTGTDTQYF.

The rearrangement links TRBV7-6 to TRBJ2-1; 8 bases match TRBD2. The CDR3 contains 15 residues. From germline, CDR1 is SGHVS and CDR2 FNYEAQ. The V and J ends lost 4 bases and 10 bases, in that order; junction bases with no gene match: 12. CDR3 sequence reads: CASSSLGAGGREQFF. CDR3 nucleotides: TGTGCCAGCAGCTCCCTCGGTGCGGGGGGAAGGGAGCAGTTCTTC.

This clone was seen once. The CDR3 bases are TGTGCCAGTAATCCAGGCGTGAACACTGAAGCTTTCTTT. Residues: CASNPGVNTEAFF. V gene TRBV19 combines with J gene TRBJ1-1; no clear D. Trimming removed 7 bases at V and 0 bases at J, with 9 bases between. Germline lookup yields CDR1 LNHDA and CDR2 SQIVND (reference sequence). The length of the CDR3 is 13 residues. The full variable domain, rest sourced from reference TRBV19 and TRBJ1-1, is DGGITQSPKYLFRKEGQNVTLSCEQNLNHDAMYWYRQDPGQGLRLIYYSQIVNDFQKGDIAEGYSVSREKKESFPLTVTSAQKNPTAFYLCASNPGVNTEAFFGQGTRLTVV.

This clone was counted a few times. CDR3 amino acids: CASSLDRSSYNEQFF. The CDR3 DNA reads as TGTGCCAGCAGCCTGGACAGGAGCTCCTACAATGAGCAGTTCTTC. V gene TRBV7-2 combines with J gene TRBJ2-1, with TRBD1 matching 7 bases. Germline loops: CDR1 SGHTA, CDR2 FQGNSA. This CDR3 has 15 amino acids. V lost 5 bases, J lost 0 bases, and 4 bases stayed unmatched.

This rearrangement joins TRBV7-7 to TRBJ2-1; possibly TRBD1 for D (6 bases). Germline V CDR1 and CDR2: SSHAT, FNYEAQ (reference sequence). The CDR3 runs 15 residues. V gave up 5 bases and J gave up 6 bases, with 17 bases separating them. The CDR3 sequence: CASSRDIGMGNEQFF. The DNA of the CDR3 is TGTGCCAGCAGCAGGGACATCGGGATGGGCAATGAGCAGTTCTTC.

This rearrangement joins TRBV30 to TRBJ1-1; 7 bases align to TRBD1. The germline V gene encodes CDR1 GTSNPN and CDR2 SVGIG (reference sequence). V was clipped by 3 bases and J by 5 bases; unmatched bases: 9. This CDR3 spans 14 amino acids. The CDR3 bases are TGTGCCTGGAGCCCAATTCAACAGGGGACTGAAGCTTTCTTT. It encodes CAWSPIQQGTEAFF. The variable domain in full, with the rest retrieved from reference TRBV30 and TRBJ1-1, is SQTIHQWPATLVQPVGSPLSLECTVEGTSNPNLYWYRQAAGRGLQLLFYSVGIGQISSEVPQNLSASRPQDRQFILSSKKLLLSDSGFYLCAWSPIQQGTEAFFGQGTRLTVV.

This clone has only one observation. The rearrangement joins TRBV5-1 to TRBJ2-7; D unresolved. V was cut by 2 bases and J by 0 bases, with 15 bases left in between. Germline CDR1 and CDR2: SGHRS and YFSETQ. The length of the CDR3 is 16 residues. This CDR3 is CASSLQRNSLSYEQYF. In nucleotides, the CDR3 is TGCGCCAGCAGCTTACAAAGAAACTCCCTCTCCTACGAGCAGTACTTC.